This T cell receptor (beta chain) was obtained from a study of CD8 T cells in ankylosing spondylitis. The V gene lost 0 bases and the J gene lost 1 base, with 9 bases spanning the gap. This CDR3 comprises 15 residues. In germline, CDR1 is MNHNS, CDR2 SASEGT. This clonotype showed up just a few times. Making the TCR beta libraries involved quantitative 5'-RACE with molecular barcodes. TCRdb redid the calling of the 5' RACE reads with MiXCR, one entry per CDR3 protein. The sample has about 130,000 distinct CDR3 sequences, about 7% seen once. Sequencing was performed on blood, either unsorted or a sorted T cell fraction (not recorded which). The rearrangement joins TRBV6-1 to TRBJ1-1, with a weak D call TRBD1 (5 bases). The source of this sequence is a female donor with ankylosing spondylitis or in good health (not recorded which). The CDR3 region is CASSEAGRGNTEAFF. The CDR3 coding sequence is TGTGCCAGCAGTGAAGCGGGACGGGGGAACACTGAAGCTTTCTTT.